The clone carrying this TCR beta chain was picked up many times. The antigen is not known. The record originates from a study of T-cell memory formation after mild COVID-19. Study-wide context: For the most part, TCR clusters were specific to one donor.

TCRdb analysed the 5' RACE reads with MiXCR anew, one entry per CDR3 protein. The sample yields about 340,000 distinct CDR3 sequences, roughly 21% seen once. This CDR3 spans 14 amino acids. V lost 1 base and J 5 bases, leaving 12 bases between the germline ends. Per germline, CDR1 LGHDT and CDR2 YNNKEL (reference sequence). Study-level points and caveats: Second-wave clones peaking on day 37 lacked confirmed SARS-CoV-2 specificity. Some SARS-CoV-2-responding clones were already detected in memory before infection. Contracting CD4+ clones were located mainly in CM and EM, and CD8+ clones in EMRA.

The chain links TRBV3-1 to TRBJ2-7; maybe TRBD2 (5 bases). Sequenced sample: PBMCs or a T cell subset sorted from them (not recorded which). This clonotype originated in an adult woman who had mild COVID-19 (a few samples of this study predate the infection). Cell type and time point are not known. CDR3: CASSQGTVRDEQYF. In DNA, the CDR3 is TGTGCCAGCAGCCAAGGGACCGTGAGGGACGAGCAGTACTTC.